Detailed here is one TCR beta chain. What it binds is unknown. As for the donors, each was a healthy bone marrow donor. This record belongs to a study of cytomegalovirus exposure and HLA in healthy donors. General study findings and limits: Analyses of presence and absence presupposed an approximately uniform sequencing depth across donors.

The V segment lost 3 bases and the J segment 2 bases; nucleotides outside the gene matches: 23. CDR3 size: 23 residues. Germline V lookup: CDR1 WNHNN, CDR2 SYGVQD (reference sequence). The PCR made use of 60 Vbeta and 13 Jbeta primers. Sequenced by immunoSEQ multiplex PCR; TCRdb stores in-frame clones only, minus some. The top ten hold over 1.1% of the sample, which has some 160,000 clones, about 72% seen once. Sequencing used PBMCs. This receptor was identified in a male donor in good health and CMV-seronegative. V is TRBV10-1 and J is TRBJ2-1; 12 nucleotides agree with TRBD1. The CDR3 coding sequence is TGCGCCAGCAGTGAACTCGCGGGACAGGGGGCTTTAGCGGGAGGTGTAACCTACAATGAGCAGTTCTTC. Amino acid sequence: CASSELAGQGALAGGVTYNEQFF.